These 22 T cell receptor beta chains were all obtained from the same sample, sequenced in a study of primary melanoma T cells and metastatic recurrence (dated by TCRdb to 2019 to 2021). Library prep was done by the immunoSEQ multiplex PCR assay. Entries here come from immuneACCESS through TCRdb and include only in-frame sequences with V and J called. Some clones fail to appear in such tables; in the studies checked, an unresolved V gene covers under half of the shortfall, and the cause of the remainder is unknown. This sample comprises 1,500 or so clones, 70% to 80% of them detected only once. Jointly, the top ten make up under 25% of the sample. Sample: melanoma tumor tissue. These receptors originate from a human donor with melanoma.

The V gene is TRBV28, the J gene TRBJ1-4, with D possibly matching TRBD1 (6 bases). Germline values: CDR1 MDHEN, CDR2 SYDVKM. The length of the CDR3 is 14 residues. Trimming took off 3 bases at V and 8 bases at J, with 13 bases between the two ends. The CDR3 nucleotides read TGTGCCAGCAGTTTGCGGACTAGGGGGGAAAAACTGTTTTTT. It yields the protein CASSLRTRGEKLFF.

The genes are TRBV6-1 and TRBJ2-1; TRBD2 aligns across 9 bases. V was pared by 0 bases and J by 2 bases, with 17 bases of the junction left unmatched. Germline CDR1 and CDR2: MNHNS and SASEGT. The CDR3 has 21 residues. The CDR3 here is CASSEAWMGLAGRTAYNEQFF. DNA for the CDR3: TGTGCCAGCAGTGAAGCATGGATGGGGCTAGCGGGAAGAACTGCCTACAATGAGCAGTTCTTC.

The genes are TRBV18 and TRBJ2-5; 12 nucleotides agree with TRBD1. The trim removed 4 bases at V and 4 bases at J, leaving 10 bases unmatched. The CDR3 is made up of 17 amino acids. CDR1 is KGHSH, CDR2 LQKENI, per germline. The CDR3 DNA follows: TGTGCCAGCTCACGCAGTTCCGGGACAGGGGGCCGAGAGACCCAGTACTTC. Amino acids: CASSRSSGTGGRETQYF.

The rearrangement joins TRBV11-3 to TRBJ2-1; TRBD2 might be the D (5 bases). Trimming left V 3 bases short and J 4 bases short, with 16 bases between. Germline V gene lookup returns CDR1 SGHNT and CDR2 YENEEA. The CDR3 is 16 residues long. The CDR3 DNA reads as TGTGCCAGCAGCTTGGCCGGGATTAGCTCATACAATGAGCAGTTCTTC. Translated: CASSLAGISSYNEQFF.

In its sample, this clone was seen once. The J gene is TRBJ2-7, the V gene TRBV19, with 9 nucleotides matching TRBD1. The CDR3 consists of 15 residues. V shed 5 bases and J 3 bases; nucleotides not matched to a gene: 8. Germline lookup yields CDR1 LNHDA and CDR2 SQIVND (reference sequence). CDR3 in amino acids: CASSQGTGQIYEQYF. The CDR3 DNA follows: TGTGCCAGTAGTCAAGGGACAGGGCAAATCTACGAGCAGTACTTC. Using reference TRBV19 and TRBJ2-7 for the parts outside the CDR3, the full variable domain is DGGITQSPKYLFRKEGQNVTLSCEQNLNHDAMYWYRQDPGQGLRLIYYSQIVNDFQKGDIAEGYSVSREKKESFPLTVTSAQKNPTAFYLCASSQGTGQIYEQYFGPGTRLTVT.

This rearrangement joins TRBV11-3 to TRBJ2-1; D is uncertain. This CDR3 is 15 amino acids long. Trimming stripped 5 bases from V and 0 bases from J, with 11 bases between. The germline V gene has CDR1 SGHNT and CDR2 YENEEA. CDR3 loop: CASSTDTYSYNEQFF. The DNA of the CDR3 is TGTGCCAGCAGCACCGACACCTACTCCTACAATGAGCAGTTCTTC. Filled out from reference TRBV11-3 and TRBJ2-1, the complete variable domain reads EAGVVQSPRYKIIEKKQPVAFWCNPISGHNTLYWYLQNLGQGPELLIRYENEEAVDDSQLPKDRFSAERLKGVDSTLKIQPAELGDSAVYLCASSTDTYSYNEQFFGPGTRLTVL.

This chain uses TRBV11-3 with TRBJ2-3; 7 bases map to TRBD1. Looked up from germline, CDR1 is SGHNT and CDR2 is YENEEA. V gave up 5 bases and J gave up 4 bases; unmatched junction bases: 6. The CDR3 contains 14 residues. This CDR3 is CASSPQTGPDTQYF. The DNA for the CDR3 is TGTGCCAGCAGCCCACAGACAGGGCCAGATACGCAGTATTTT.

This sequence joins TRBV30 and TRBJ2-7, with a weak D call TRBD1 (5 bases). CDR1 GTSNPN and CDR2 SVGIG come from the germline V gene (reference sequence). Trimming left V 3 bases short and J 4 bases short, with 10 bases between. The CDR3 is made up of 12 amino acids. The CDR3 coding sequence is TGTGCCTGGAGCGAAGCAGGGTACGAGCAGTACTTC. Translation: CAWSEAGYEQYF.

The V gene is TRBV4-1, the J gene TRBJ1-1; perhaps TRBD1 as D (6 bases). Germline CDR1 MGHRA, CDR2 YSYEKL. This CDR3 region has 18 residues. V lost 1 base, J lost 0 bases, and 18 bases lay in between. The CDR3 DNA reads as TGCGCCAGCAGCCAAGCCTTTCTGTGGGGGGCCCTGAACACTGAAGCTTTCTTT. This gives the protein CASSQAFLWGALNTEAFF.

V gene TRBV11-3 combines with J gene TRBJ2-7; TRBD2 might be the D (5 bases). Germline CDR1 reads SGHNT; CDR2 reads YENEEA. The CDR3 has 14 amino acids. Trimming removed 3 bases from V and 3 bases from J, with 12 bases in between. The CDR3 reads CASSFGGGLYEQYF. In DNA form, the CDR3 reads TGTGCCAGCAGCTTTGGCGGCGGGCTCTACGAGCAGTACTTC. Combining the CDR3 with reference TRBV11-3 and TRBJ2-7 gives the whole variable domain EAGVVQSPRYKIIEKKQPVAFWCNPISGHNTLYWYLQNLGQGPELLIRYENEEAVDDSQLPKDRFSAERLKGVDSTLKIQPAELGDSAVYLCASSFGGGLYEQYFGPGTRLTVT.

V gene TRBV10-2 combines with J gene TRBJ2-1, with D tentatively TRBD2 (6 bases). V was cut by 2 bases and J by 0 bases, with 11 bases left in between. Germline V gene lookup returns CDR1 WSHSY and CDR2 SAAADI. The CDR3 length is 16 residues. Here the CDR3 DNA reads TGCGCCAGCAGTGAGAGTAATAGCGGCTCCTACAATGAGCAGTTCTTC. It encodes CASSESNSGSYNEQFF.

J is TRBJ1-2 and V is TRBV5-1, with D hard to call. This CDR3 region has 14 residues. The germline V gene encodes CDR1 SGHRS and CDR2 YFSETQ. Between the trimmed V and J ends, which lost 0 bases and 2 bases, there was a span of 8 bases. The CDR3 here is CASSLAPSNYGYTF. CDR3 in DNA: TGCGCCAGCAGCTTGGCGCCCAGCAACTATGGCTACACCTTC.

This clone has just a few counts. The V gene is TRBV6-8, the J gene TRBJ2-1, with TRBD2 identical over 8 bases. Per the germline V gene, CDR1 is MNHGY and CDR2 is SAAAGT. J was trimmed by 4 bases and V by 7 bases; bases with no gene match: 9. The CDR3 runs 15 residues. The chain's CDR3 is CASTLTSGSYNEQFF. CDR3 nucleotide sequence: TGTGCCAGCACGCTCACTAGCGGTTCGTACAATGAGCAGTTCTTC.

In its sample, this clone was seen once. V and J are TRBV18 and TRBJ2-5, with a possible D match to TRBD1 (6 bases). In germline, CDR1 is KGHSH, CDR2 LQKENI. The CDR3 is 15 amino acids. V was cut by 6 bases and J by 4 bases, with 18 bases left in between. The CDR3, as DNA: TGTGCCAGCTCTGCCGGGACACACGAGGCAGAGACCCAGTACTTC. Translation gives CASSAGTHEAETQYF. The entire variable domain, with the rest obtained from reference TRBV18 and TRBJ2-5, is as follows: NAGVMQNPRHLVRRRGQEARLRCSPMKGHSHVYWYRQLPEEGLKFMVYLQKENIIDESGMPKERFSAEFPKEGPSILRIQQVVRGDSAAYFCASSAGTHEAETQYFGPGTRLLVL.

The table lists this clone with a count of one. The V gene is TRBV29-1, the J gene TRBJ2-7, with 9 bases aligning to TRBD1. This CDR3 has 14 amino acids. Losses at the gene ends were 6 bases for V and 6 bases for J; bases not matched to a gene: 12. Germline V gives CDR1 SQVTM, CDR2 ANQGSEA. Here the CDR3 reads CSVMRRTGDREQYF. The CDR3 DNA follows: TGCAGCGTAATGAGGCGGACAGGGGATCGCGAGCAGTACTTC.

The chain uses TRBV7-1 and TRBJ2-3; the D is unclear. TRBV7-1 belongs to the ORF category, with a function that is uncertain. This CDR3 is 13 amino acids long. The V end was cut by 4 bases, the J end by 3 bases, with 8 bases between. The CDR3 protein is CASSLERTDTQYF. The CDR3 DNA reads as TGTGCCAGCAGCTTAGAGAGGACAGATACGCAGTATTTT.

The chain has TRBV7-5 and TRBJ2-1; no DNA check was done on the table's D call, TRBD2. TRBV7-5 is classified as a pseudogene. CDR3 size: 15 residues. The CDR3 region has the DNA TGTGCCAGCAGATTTAGCGGGAGCTCCTACAATGAGCAGTTCTTC. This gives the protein CASRFSGSSYNEQFF.

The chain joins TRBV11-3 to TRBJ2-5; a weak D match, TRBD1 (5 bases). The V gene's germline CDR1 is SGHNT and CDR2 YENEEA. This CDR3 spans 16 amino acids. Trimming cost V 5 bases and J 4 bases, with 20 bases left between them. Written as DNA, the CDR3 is TGTGCCAGCAGCCAACTGTCAGGGCTGGTGGGAGAGACCCAGTACTTC. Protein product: CASSQLSGLVGETQYF.

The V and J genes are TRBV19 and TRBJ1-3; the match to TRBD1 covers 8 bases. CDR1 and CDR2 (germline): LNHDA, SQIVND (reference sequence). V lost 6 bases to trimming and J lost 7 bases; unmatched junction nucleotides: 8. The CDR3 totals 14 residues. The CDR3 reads CASSTRDRLNTIYF. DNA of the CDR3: TGTGCCAGTAGCACCCGGGACAGGCTCAACACCATATATTTT.

The CDR3 sequence is CASSAPSTDTQYF. CDR3 bases: TGTGCCAGCTCGGCGCCCAGCACAGATACGCAGTATTTT. This chain links TRBV18 with TRBJ2-3; the D is unclear. V gave up 6 bases and J gave up 0 bases, with 7 bases separating them. The CDR3 has 13 amino acids. Germline CDR1 KGHSH, CDR2 LQKENI.

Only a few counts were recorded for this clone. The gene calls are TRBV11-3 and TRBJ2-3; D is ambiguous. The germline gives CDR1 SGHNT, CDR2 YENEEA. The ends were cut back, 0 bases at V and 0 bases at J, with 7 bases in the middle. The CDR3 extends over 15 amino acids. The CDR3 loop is CASSLDRTSTDTQYF. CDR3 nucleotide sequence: TGTGCCAGCAGCTTAGACAGAACTAGCACAGATACGCAGTATTTT.

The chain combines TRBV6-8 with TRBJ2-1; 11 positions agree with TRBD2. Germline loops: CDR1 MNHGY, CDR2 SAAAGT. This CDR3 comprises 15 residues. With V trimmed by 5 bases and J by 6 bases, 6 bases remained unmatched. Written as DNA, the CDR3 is TGTGCCAGCAGTCGAGCGACTAGCGGGGCCAATGAGCAGTTCTTC. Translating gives CASSRATSGANEQFF.